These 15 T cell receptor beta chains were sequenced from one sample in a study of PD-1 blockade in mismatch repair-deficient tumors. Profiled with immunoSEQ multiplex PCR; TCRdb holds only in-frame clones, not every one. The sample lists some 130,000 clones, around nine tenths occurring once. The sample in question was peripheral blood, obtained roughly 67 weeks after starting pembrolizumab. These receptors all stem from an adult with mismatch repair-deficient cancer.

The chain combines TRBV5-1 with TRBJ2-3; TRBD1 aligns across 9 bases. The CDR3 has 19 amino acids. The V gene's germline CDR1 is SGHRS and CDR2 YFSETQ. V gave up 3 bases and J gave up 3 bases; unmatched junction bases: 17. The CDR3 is CASSWGQGKVRGSTDTQYF. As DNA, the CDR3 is TGCGCCAGCAGCTGGGGACAGGGAAAGGTGCGCGGGAGTACAGATACGCAGTATTTT.

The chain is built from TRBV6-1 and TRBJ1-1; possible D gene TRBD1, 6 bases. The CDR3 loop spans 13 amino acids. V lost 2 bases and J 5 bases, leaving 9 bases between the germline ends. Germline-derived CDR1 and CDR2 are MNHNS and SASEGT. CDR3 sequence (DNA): TGTGCCAGCAGTGAACAGGGGACGACTGAAGCTTTCTTT. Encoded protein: CASSEQGTTEAFF.

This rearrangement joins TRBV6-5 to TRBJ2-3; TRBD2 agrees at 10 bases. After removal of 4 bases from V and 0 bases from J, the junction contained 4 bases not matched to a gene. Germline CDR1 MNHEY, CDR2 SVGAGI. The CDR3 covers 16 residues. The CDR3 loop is CASSLSTSGSTDTQYF. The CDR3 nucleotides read TGTGCCAGCAGTTTATCGACTAGCGGGAGCACAGATACGCAGTATTTT.

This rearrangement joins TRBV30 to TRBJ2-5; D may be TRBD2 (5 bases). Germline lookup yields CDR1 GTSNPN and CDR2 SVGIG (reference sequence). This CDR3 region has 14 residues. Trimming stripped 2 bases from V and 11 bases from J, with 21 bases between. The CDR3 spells CAWSYSDRPGKQYF. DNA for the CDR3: TGTGCCTGGAGTTATTCGGACCGGCCGGGGAAGCAGTACTTC.

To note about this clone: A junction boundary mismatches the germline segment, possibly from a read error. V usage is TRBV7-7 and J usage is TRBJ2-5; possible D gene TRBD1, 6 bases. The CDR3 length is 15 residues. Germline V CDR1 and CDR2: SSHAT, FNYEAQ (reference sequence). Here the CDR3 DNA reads TGTGCTAGCAGCTTGGCCAACAGGGTTGGGGAGACCCAGTACTTC. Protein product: CASSLANRVGETQYF.

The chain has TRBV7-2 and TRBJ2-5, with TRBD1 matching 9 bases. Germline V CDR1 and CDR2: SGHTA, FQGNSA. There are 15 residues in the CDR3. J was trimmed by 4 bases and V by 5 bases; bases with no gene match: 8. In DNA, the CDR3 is TGTGCCAGCAGCGCGCCGGGACAGGGCTTAGAGACCCAGTACTTC. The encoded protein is CASSAPGQGLETQYF. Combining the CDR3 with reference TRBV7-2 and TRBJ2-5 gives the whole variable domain GAGVSQSPSNKVTEKGKDVELRCDPISGHTALYWYRQSLGQGLEFLIYFQGNSAPDKSGLPSDRFSAERTGGSVSTLTIQRTQQEDSAVYLCASSAPGQGLETQYFGPGTRLLVL.

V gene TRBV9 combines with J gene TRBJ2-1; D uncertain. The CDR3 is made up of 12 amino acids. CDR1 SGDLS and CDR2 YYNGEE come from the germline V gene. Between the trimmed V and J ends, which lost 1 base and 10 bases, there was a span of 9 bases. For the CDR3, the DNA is TGTGCCAGCAGCGTACGACCCGGGGAGCAGTTCTTC. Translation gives CASSVRPGEQFF. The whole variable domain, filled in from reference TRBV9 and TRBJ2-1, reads DSGVTQTPKHLITATGQRVTLRCSPRSGDLSVYWYQQSLDQGLQFLIQYYNGEERAKGNILERFSAQQFPDLHSELNLSSLELGDSALYFCASSVRPGEQFFGPGTRLTVL.

The CDR3 here is CASSPVRRTGLTGELFF. For the CDR3, the DNA is TGTGCCAGCAGCCCAGTACGTAGGACAGGGTTGACCGGGGAGCTGTTTTTT. This chain uses TRBV7-9 with TRBJ2-2; 8 bases agree with TRBD1. The CDR3 loop spans 17 amino acids. Germline V lookup: CDR1 SEHNR, CDR2 FQNEAQ (reference sequence). The trim removed 5 bases at V and 5 bases at J, leaving 13 bases unmatched. The variable domain in full, completed from reference TRBV7-9 and TRBJ2-2, reads DTGVSQNPRHKITKRGQNVTFRCDPISEHNRLYWYRQTLGQGPEFLTYFQNEAQLEKSRLLSDRFSAERPKGSFSTLEIQRTEQGDSAMYLCASSPVRRTGLTGELFFGEGSRLTVL.

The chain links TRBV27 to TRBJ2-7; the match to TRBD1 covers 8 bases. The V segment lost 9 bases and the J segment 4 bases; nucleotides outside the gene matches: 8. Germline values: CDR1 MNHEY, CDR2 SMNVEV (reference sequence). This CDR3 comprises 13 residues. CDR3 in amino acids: CASTGGKTYEQYF. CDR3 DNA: TGTGCCAGTACAGGGGGGAAAACTTACGAGCAGTACTTC.

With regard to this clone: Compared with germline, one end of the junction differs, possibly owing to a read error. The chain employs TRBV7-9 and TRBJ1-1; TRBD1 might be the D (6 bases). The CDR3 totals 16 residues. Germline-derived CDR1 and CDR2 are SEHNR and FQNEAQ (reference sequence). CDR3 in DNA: TGTGCCAGCAGCTCAGACCGGACAGACTTGAAGACTGAAGCTTTCTTT. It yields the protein CASSSDRTDLKTEAFF.

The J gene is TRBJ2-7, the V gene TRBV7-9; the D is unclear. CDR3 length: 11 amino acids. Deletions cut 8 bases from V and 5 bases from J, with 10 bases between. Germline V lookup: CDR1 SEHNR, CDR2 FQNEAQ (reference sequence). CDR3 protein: CASETRDEQYF. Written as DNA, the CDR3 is TGTGCCAGCGAGACCCGGGACGAGCAGTACTTC. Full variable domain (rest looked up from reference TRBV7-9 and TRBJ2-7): DTGVSQNPRHKITKRGQNVTFRCDPISEHNRLYWYRQTLGQGPEFLTYFQNEAQLEKSRLLSDRFSAERPKGSFSTLEIQRTEQGDSAMYLCASETRDEQYFGPGTRLTVT.

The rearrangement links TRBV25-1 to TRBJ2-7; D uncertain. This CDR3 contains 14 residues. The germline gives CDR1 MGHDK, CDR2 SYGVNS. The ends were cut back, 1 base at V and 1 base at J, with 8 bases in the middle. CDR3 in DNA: TGTGCCAGCAGTGAATCGGGCAGATCCTACGAGCAGTACTTC. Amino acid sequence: CASSESGRSYEQYF.

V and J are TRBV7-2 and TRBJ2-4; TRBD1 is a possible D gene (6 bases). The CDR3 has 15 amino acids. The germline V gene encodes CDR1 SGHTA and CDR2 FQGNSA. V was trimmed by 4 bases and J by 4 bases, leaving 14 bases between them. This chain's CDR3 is CASSSQGHPKNIQYF. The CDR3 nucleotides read TGTGCCAGCAGCTCCCAGGGACACCCGAAAAACATTCAGTACTTC.

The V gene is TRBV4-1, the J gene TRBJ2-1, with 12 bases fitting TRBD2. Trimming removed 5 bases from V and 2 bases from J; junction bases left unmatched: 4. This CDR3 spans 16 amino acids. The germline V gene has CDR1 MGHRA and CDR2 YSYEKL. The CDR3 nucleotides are TGCGCCAGCAGCGCTCGACTAGCGGGAGCCTACAATGAGCAGTTCTTC. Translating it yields CASSARLAGAYNEQFF.

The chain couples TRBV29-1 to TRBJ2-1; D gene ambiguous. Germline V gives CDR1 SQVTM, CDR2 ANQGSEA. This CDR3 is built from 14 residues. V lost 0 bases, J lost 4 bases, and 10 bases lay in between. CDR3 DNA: TGCAGCGTTGAAGATCGTAGAGTGTACAATGAGCAGTTCTTC. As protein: CSVEDRRVYNEQFF.